The clone carrying this TCR beta chain was seen repeatedly, ten times or more. The data were obtained in a study of T cell repertoires in cytomegalovirus infection. Trimming took 5 bases from V and 0 from J; bases not matched to a gene: 21. Germline V CDR1 and CDR2: SGHVS, FQNEAQ. This CDR3 region has 21 residues. TCRdb reanalysed the reads using MiXCR and keeps one entry per CDR3 protein. The sample has 200,000 to 250,000 distinct CDR3 sequences; 22% are singletons. The chain couples TRBV7-8 to TRBJ2-5; 10 bases are shared with TRBD2. The clonotype comes from a human donor in good health (CMV status not recorded). Some clones in this sample may be carry-over from other donors' samples. Specimen: CD8+ T cells from PBMCs. The DNA of the CDR3 is TGTGCCAGCAGCCAAGACGGAGGCCTAGCGGGGGCCCACTCCTACCAAGAGACCCAGTACTTC. It translates to CASSQDGGLAGAHSYQETQYF.